This T cell receptor beta chain was profiled in a study of blood T cell repertoires in COVID-19. Study details: In each case, the material was cDNA or gDNA derived from T cells, B-cell-depleted T cells, or PBMCs.

V trimming: 6 bases; J trimming: 12 bases; junction bases outside the gene matches: 10. Germline V gene data show CDR1 as MNHEY and CDR2 as SMNVEV (reference sequence). This CDR3 has 15 amino acids. TCRdb's copy holds only in-frame clones and misses some; the assay was immunoSEQ multiplex PCR. The sample contains some 290,000 clones, nearly 90% of which appear only once. The sequenced sample consisted of peripheral blood. This receptor was obtained from a woman aged 40-49 years with COVID-19, enrolled during active disease. V and J are TRBV27 and TRBJ2-1, with TRBD2 identical over 14 bases. CDR3 bases: TGTGCCAGCAGAAAAGGGACTAGCGGGAGTATTGGGCAGTTCTTC. Translating gives CASRKGTSGSIGQFF.